The 22 T cell receptor beta chains below come from one sample, sequenced in a study of monozygotic twins with inflammatory bowel disease. After re-calling the 5' RACE reads, TCRdb lists one entry per CDR3 protein, DNA absent. This sample lists 300,000 to 400,000 distinct CDR3 sequences; its ten largest clones have 2.5% to 3%. Sequenced: blood. These receptors were taken from a human donor with ulcerative colitis or Crohn's disease, or a healthy co-twin of an affected twin (not recorded which).

CDR3 sequence reads: CATSDPRAGSNEKLFF. The V call is TRBV24-1, the J call TRBJ1-4. The CDR3 runs 16 residues. In germline, CDR1 is KGHDR, CDR2 SFDVKD.

The rearrangement uses TRBV5-1 and TRBJ1-5; with no DNA, the TCRdb D assignment of TRBD1 cannot be verified. Germline V gene lookup returns CDR1 SGHRS and CDR2 YFSETQ. The CDR3 has 16 residues. The CDR3 loop reads CASSLAPQGSNQPQHF.

V is TRBV11-2 and J is TRBJ2-1; the D gene TCRdb calls, TRBD1, cannot be checked with no DNA. The CDR3 is 16 amino acids. CDR1 and CDR2 (germline): SGHAT, FQNNGV. The CDR3 sequence: CASSLDSPGSYNEQFF.

The chain recombines TRBV4-3 with TRBJ2-5; TCRdb's D call, TRBD2, is unchecked because there is no DNA. This CDR3 has 18 residues. The germline gives CDR1 LGHNA, CDR2 YSLEER. This CDR3 reads CASKQQVAGGPPGETQYF.

V and J are TRBV29-1 and TRBJ1-1; absent DNA, TCRdb's TRBD1 call cannot be checked. This CDR3 is 13 amino acids long. Germline CDR1 is SQVTM and CDR2 is ANQGSEA. The CDR3 protein is CSVPQGLVSEAFF. Drawing the rest from reference TRBV29-1 and TRBJ1-1, the complete variable domain is SAVISQKPSRDICQRGTSLTIQCQVDSQVTMMFWYRQQPGQSLTLIATANQGSEATYESGFVIDKFPISRPNLTFSTLTVSNMSPEDSSIYLCSVPQGLVSEAFFGQGTRLTVV.

The chain is built from TRBV16 and TRBJ1-1; without DNA, the TCRdb call of TRBD1 cannot be checked. The CDR3 spans 15 residues. Germline CDR1 is KGHSY and CDR2 is FQNENV. The CDR3: CASSQSAGWNTEAFF.

V gene TRBV5-1 combines with J gene TRBJ1-6; no DNA is available, so the TRBD1 call from TCRdb remains unchecked. In germline, CDR1 is SGHRS, CDR2 YFSETQ. CDR3 length: 17 amino acids. The CDR3 loop reads CASSSFAPDSYNSPLHF. Looking up the rest from reference TRBV5-1 and TRBJ1-6 gives the full variable domain: KAGVTQTPRYLIKTRGQQVTLSCSPISGHRSVSWYQQTPGQGLQFLFEYFSETQRNKGNFPGRFSGRQFSNSRSEMNVSTLELGDSALYLCASSSFAPDSYNSPLHFGNGTRLTVT.

This chain's CDR3 is CASSLLGTGGYEQYF. The chain joins TRBV18 to TRBJ2-7; TCRdb's assignment of TRBD1 cannot be checked, as there is no DNA. CDR1 and CDR2 (germline): KGHSH, LQKENI. The length of the CDR3 is 15 residues.

This chain joins TRBV5-1 and TRBJ2-2; TCRdb selects TRBD1, and the lack of DNA leaves this call unchecked. The CDR3 runs 16 residues. The germline V gene has CDR1 SGHRS and CDR2 YFSETQ. This chain's CDR3 is CASSLSTGINTGELFF.

CDR3: CASSPVSGDYEQYF. The chain couples TRBV18 to TRBJ2-7; TCRdb's D gene call, TRBD1, goes unchecked for lack of DNA. Germline lookup yields CDR1 KGHSH and CDR2 LQKENI. This CDR3 comprises 14 residues.

The genes are TRBV12-3 or TRBV12-4 and TRBJ2-1; TCRdb's D gene call, TRBD2, goes unchecked for lack of DNA. CDR3 length equals 16 residues. This CDR3 reads CASSKFGLADYNEQFF.

V and J are TRBV7-2 and TRBJ1-1; TCRdb names TRBD1, which stays unverified in the absence of DNA. This CDR3 has 14 amino acids. In germline, CDR1 is SGHTA, CDR2 FQGNSA. The CDR3 is CASSLRGSRTEAFF.

V and J are TRBV6-2 or TRBV6-3 and TRBJ1-1; TCRdb indicates TRBD1, and absent DNA this call remains unverified. Per germline, CDR1 MNHEY and CDR2 SVGEGT. The CDR3 has 15 residues. CDR3 residues: CASRPWTGRRAEAFF.

The chain employs TRBV7-9 and TRBJ1-1. The CDR3 length is 14 residues. Germline V gives CDR1 SEHNR, CDR2 FQNEAQ (reference sequence). The CDR3 region is CASSKNQAGTEAFF.

The V call is TRBV19, the J call TRBJ2-3; TCRdb's D call, TRBD1, is unchecked because there is no DNA. Germline CDR1 and CDR2: LNHDA and SQIVND (reference sequence). The CDR3 has 16 amino acids. This CDR3 reads CASSSLGAASTDTQYF.

J is TRBJ2-5 and V is TRBV5-1; no DNA is available, so the TRBD2 call from TCRdb remains unchecked. Germline loops: CDR1 SGHRS, CDR2 YFSETQ. The CDR3 has 16 amino acids. The CDR3 reads CASSIPPGTLQETQYF.

CDR3 sequence reads: CASSLMSGVAETQYF. This chain connects TRBV5-1 to TRBJ2-5; TCRdb names TRBD2, which stays unverified in the absence of DNA. Germline V gene lookup returns CDR1 SGHRS and CDR2 YFSETQ. The CDR3 consists of 15 residues.

The chain is built from TRBV7-6 and TRBJ2-1. The CDR3 loop spans 12 amino acids. Per germline, CDR1 SGHVS and CDR2 FNYEAQ. The CDR3 spells CASSDLDNEQFF.

The chain couples TRBV19 to TRBJ2-7; the TCRdb call, TRBD1, lacks DNA for checking. The CDR3 is 13 amino acids. CDR1 and CDR2 from the germline V gene are LNHDA and SQIVND (reference sequence). The CDR3 here is CASSIADSHEQYF.

The genes are TRBV9 and TRBJ1-6; TCRdb's D gene call, TRBD1, goes unchecked for lack of DNA. This CDR3 spans 14 amino acids. The germline gives CDR1 SGDLS, CDR2 YYNGEE. CDR3 region: CASSPAAGGSPLHF.

This chain connects TRBV20-1 to TRBJ2-7; TCRdb selects TRBD2, and the lack of DNA leaves this call unchecked. Per germline, CDR1 DFQATT and CDR2 SNEGSKA (reference sequence). The CDR3 runs to 16 residues. CDR3 in amino acids: CSAREVGRGASYEQYF.

This sequence joins TRBV20-1 and TRBJ1-5. The length of the CDR3 is 13 residues. From germline, CDR1 is DFQATT and CDR2 SNEGSKA (reference sequence). CDR3 sequence: CSARSGGNQPQHF.